A selection of T cell receptor beta chains follows, all from one sample in a study of post-analysis software for immune sequencing data. MiXCR, applied by TCRdb to the PCR reads, yields one record per CDR3 protein. The repertoire consists of about 760,000 distinct CDR3 sequences, with less than 35% occurring once and the leading ten covering roughly 0.53%. The sample comprised blood. Source of these receptors: a girl aged 5-17 years with multiple sclerosis. Both conserved end residues are trimmed from each CDR3. The order of the fields is V gene, J gene, clone size, CDR3 protein. Clone size is given for some rows only: seen once, a few or many times, or a class if the clone is expanded.

V: TRBV29-1; J: TRBJ2-7; size: .; CDR3: SVLEAQPYEQY
V: TRBV11-2; J: TRBJ1-2; size: .; CDR3: ASSLDADSRGYT
V: TRBV5-1; J: TRBJ1-1; size: once; CDR3: ASSPGHRAEAF
V: TRBV7-9; J: TRBJ2-3; size: few; CDR3: ATAASRADTQY
V: TRBV20-1; J: TRBJ1-5; size: .; CDR3: SALRANQPQH
V: TRBV7-2; J: TRBJ2-1; size: few; CDR3: ASSLNFGREGNNNEQF
V: TRBV27; J: TRBJ1-2; size: .; CDR3: ASNRGGGPGYGYT
V: TRBV2; J: TRBJ1-5; size: .; CDR3: ASNKGQGVGQPQH
V: TRBV6-5; J: TRBJ1-2; size: few; CDR3: ASSYSPGSGYT
V: TRBV12-3/TRBV12-4; J: TRBJ1-1; size: .; CDR3: ASQRRGQGDTEAF
V: TRBV15; J: TRBJ2-4; size: many; CDR3: ATSRAGRGKNIQY
V: TRBV6-4; J: TRBJ2-1; size: .; CDR3: ASAVLAGPYNEQF
V: TRBV20-1; J: TRBJ2-3; size: .; CDR3: SAILLGSDTQY
V: TRBV10-3; J: TRBJ2-5; size: many; CDR3: AISESSEGGETQY
V: TRBV9; J: TRBJ2-5; size: .; CDR3: ASSDERGHARETQY
V: TRBV3-1; J: TRBJ1-1; size: .; CDR3: ASSQTHRRPEAF
V: TRBV6-1; J: TRBJ1-2; size: .; CDR3: ASSVAYGYT
V: TRBV28; J: TRBJ2-1; size: .; CDR3: ASFRGYEQF
V: TRBV20-1; J: TRBJ2-1; size: few; CDR3: SAGGGTSSYNEQF
V: TRBV5-1; J: TRBJ1-2; size: .; CDR3: ASSSTGGRGYT
V: TRBV12-3/TRBV12-4; J: TRBJ2-1; size: .; CDR3: ASSLAGGENEQF
V: TRBV15; J: TRBJ2-3; size: .; CDR3: ATSHELAERATDTQY
V: TRBV29-1; J: TRBJ2-5; size: many; CDR3: SVEDRWGGETQY
V: TRBV6-2/TRBV6-3; J: TRBJ2-7; size: few; CDR3: AGSGKREAAYEQY
V: TRBV4-3; J: TRBJ2-1; size: .; CDR3: ASSQGVAGGFEQF
V: TRBV20-1; J: TRBJ2-3; size: .; CDR3: SARVRGRGFADTQY
V: TRBV7-2; J: TRBJ1-2; size: .; CDR3: ASSTWGRGYT
V: TRBV28; J: TRBJ1-1; size: .; CDR3: ASSGRVVEETEAF
V: TRBV12-3/TRBV12-4; J: TRBJ2-3; size: few; CDR3: ASSLATSGRGTDTQY
V: TRBV19; J: TRBJ2-1; size: .; CDR3: ASSASSGGYVNEQF
V: TRBV12-3/TRBV12-4; J: TRBJ2-1; size: .; CDR3: ASSLVVAGYNEQF
V: TRBV9; J: TRBJ1-2; size: .; CDR3: ASSGPGQGYGYT
V: TRBV10-3; J: TRBJ2-2; size: .; CDR3: ASASREITGELF
V: TRBV7-2; J: TRBJ1-2; size: few; CDR3: ASTPSGRSDGYT
V: TRBV4-1; J: TRBJ2-5; size: few; CDR3: ASSYDGLVLETQY
V: TRBV6-1; J: TRBJ1-1; size: .; CDR3: ASSPGGTGSQNTEAF
V: TRBV5-1; J: TRBJ1-2; size: many; CDR3: ASSPRTGHYGYT
V: TRBV9; J: TRBJ2-7; size: few; CDR3: ASSVGGQGPYEQY
V: TRBV12-3/TRBV12-4; J: TRBJ1-2; size: .; CDR3: ASSFMVGRGYT
V: TRBV7-9; J: TRBJ2-6; size: .; CDR3: ASSRRPGGPSSGANVLT
V: TRBV28; J: TRBJ2-1; size: .; CDR3: ASSYGASEQF
V: TRBV27; J: TRBJ1-1; size: .; CDR3: ASSYRGGNTEAF
V: TRBV6-2/TRBV6-3; J: TRBJ2-7; size: .; CDR3: ASSYDPSGRYEQY
V: TRBV6-1; J: TRBJ1-4; size: few; CDR3: ASSDRRGEKLF
V: TRBV10-3; J: TRBJ2-7; size: .; CDR3: AIGGSGAGVSYEQY
V: TRBV7-4; J: TRBJ1-6; size: .; CDR3: ARFRGSPLH
V: TRBV20-1; J: TRBJ1-1; size: .; CDR3: SASRANTEAF
V: TRBV10-3; J: TRBJ2-3; size: few; CDR3: AISNPGYLDTQY
V: TRBV20-1; J: TRBJ2-3; size: once; CDR3: SARDQAGAFTDTQY
V: TRBV11-2; J: TRBJ1-1; size: once; CDR3: ASNSGHLIVEAF
V: TRBV28; J: TRBJ2-3; size: few; CDR3: ASSSTGGPSDTQY
V: TRBV7-2; J: TRBJ2-1; size: .; CDR3: ASSTRGADYNVQF
V: TRBV3-1; J: TRBJ1-6; size: .; CDR3: ASSLRDRNSPLH
V: TRBV5-1; J: TRBJ2-5; size: few; CDR3: ASTGTSGTAWGETQY